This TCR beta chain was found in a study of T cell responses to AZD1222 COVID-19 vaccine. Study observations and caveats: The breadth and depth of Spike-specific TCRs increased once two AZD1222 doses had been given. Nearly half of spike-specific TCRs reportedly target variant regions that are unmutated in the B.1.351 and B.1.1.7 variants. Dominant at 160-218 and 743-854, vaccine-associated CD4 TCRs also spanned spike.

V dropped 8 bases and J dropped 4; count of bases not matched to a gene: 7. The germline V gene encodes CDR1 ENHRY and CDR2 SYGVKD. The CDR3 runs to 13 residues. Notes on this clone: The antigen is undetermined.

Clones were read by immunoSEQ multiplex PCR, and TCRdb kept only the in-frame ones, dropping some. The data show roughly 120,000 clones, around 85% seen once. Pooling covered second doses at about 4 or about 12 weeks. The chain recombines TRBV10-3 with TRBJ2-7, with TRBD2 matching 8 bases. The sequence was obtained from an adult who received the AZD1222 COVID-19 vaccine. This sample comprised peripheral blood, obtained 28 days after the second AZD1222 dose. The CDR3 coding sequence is TGTGCCATCCAGGGACTAGAGCAATACGAGCAGTACTTC. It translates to CAIQGLEQYEQYF.